What follows are 20 T cell receptor beta chains derived from one specimen sequenced in a study of cytomegalovirus exposure and HLA in healthy donors. In the PCR, 60 Vbeta and 13 Jbeta primers were used. The assay was immunoSEQ multiplex PCR, and TCRdb's table has in-frame clones only and misses some. The sample records some 80,000 clones, about 78% being singletons. Sequencing was carried out using PBMCs. The source is a man between 18 and 35 years old in good health and CMV-seropositive.

This rearrangement joins TRBV6-5 to TRBJ2-1, with TRBD2 identical over 7 bases. Germline CDR1 reads MNHEY; CDR2 reads SVGAGI. This CDR3 has 15 amino acids. V shed 2 bases, J shed 4 bases, and the junction held 5 bases outside the gene matches. CDR3 sequence (DNA): TGTGCCAGCAGTTACAGCGGGAATCCGTACAATGAGCAGTTCTTC. Translating gives CASSYSGNPYNEQFF.

The chain carries TRBV6-5 and TRBJ2-7; the D gene is possibly TRBD2 (6 bases). Trimming shortened V by 3 bases and J by 0 bases, and 9 bases separated the two germline ends. CDR3 size: 14 residues. CDR1 MNHEY and CDR2 SVGAGI come from the germline V gene. The CDR3 nucleotides are TGTGCCAGCAGTTATGGAGGGGACTCCTACGAGCAGTACTTC. Protein product: CASSYGGDSYEQYF.

The chain joins TRBV5-1 to TRBJ1-1, with 7 nucleotides matching TRBD1. The CDR3 is made up of 15 amino acids. Per the germline V gene, CDR1 is SGHRS and CDR2 is YFSETQ. With 4 bases clipped from V and 4 bases from J, the junction kept 10 bases outside the gene matches. CDR3 loop: CASSPSQGPSTEAFF. Here the CDR3 DNA reads TGCGCCAGCAGCCCCTCACAGGGGCCGAGCACTGAAGCTTTCTTT. Full variable domain (missing parts from reference TRBV5-1 and TRBJ1-1): KAGVTQTPRYLIKTRGQQVTLSCSPISGHRSVSWYQQTPGQGLQFLFEYFSETQRNKGNFPGRFSGRQFSNSRSEMNVSTLELGDSALYLCASSPSQGPSTEAFFGQGTRLTVV.

The rearrangement uses TRBV6-5 and TRBJ1-2; 7 bases map to TRBD1. The V segment lost 6 bases and the J segment 4 bases; nucleotides outside the gene matches: 5. Germline V gives CDR1 MNHEY, CDR2 SVGAGI. CDR3 length equals 13 residues. The CDR3 here is CASRETGSYGYTF. DNA of the CDR3: TGTGCCAGCAGAGAGACAGGGTCCTATGGCTACACCTTC.

The chain joins TRBV28 to TRBJ2-1; TRBD1 agrees at 7 bases. This CDR3 contains 13 residues. V shed 11 bases, J shed 4 bases, and the junction held 8 bases outside the gene matches. The germline V gene encodes CDR1 MDHEN and CDR2 SYDVKM. CDR3: CADQTGWYNEQFF. Here the CDR3 DNA reads TGTGCCGACCAGACAGGGTGGTACAATGAGCAGTTCTTC.

This chain joins TRBV5-1 and TRBJ1-1; no firm D call. From germline, CDR1 is SGHRS and CDR2 YFSETQ. Trimming removed 6 bases from V and 0 bases from J, with 12 bases in between. The CDR3 consists of 14 residues. This CDR3 reads CASKIYSLNTEAFF. CDR3 nucleotides: TGCGCCAGCAAAATATACAGCTTGAACACTGAAGCTTTCTTT.

This rearrangement joins TRBV5-1 to TRBJ2-5; 8 nucleotides line up with TRBD1. The CDR3 contains 16 residues. Germline V lookup: CDR1 SGHRS, CDR2 YFSETQ. Trimming removed 4 bases from V and 2 bases from J; junction bases left unmatched: 10. CDR3 loop: CASSPWTGLGQETQYF. CDR3 coding DNA: TGCGCCAGCAGCCCCTGGACAGGGTTGGGGCAAGAGACCCAGTACTTC.

The genes are TRBV4-1 and TRBJ2-1, with 7 bases lining up with TRBD2. The V gene end was trimmed by 0 bases and the J gene end by 8 bases; junction bases not matched to a gene: 1. Germline assignment: CDR1 MGHRA and CDR2 YSYEKL. This CDR3 contains 13 residues. The CDR3 spells CASSQDRGDEQFF. The CDR3 coding sequence is TGCGCCAGCAGCCAAGATCGGGGGGATGAGCAGTTCTTC.

The chain is built from TRBV2 and TRBJ2-7, with D possibly being TRBD2 (6 bases). Germline lookup yields CDR1 SNHLY and CDR2 FYNNEI. V was trimmed by 3 bases and J by 3 bases, leaving 18 bases between them. CDR3 length: 16 amino acids. The CDR3 loop reads CASSEAGRTFRYEQYF. The CDR3 DNA reads as TGTGCCAGCAGTGAGGCGGGAAGGACATTCCGCTACGAGCAGTACTTC.

This clone was detected only once. V is TRBV19 and J is TRBJ1-2; maybe TRBD1 (5 bases). Germline V gene sequence: CDR1 LNHDA, CDR2 SQIVND (reference sequence). Trimming cost V 7 bases and J 4 bases, with 10 bases left between them. The CDR3 is 12 residues long. CDR3 in amino acids: CASIADSYGYTF. The CDR3 nucleotides read TGTGCCAGTATCGCCGACAGCTATGGCTACACCTTC.

The gene calls are TRBV4-1 and TRBJ2-5; 15 nucleotides agree with TRBD2. The CDR3 length is 20 residues. Unmatched junction bases numbered 10, after V lost 0 bases and J lost 2 bases. The germline gives CDR1 MGHRA, CDR2 YSYEKL. In DNA, the CDR3 is TGCGCCAGCAGCCAAGAGGGGGGACTAGCGGGAGGACTCTTTCAAGAGACCCAGTACTTC. It codes for CASSQEGGLAGGLFQETQYF.

The V and J genes are TRBV4-2 and TRBJ2-2, with D possibly being TRBD2 (6 bases). CDR3 length equals 17 residues. V dropped 1 base and J dropped 0 bases, with 12 bases sitting between them. CDR1 and CDR2 (germline): LGHNA, YNFKEQ. Here the CDR3 reads CASSQVPGLTNTGELFF. The CDR3 coding sequence is TGTGCCAGCAGCCAAGTTCCGGGACTCACGAACACCGGGGAGCTGTTTTTT.

Details on this clone: The sample contains more than one DNA sequence encoding this CDR3. The V gene is TRBV5-6, the J gene TRBJ2-7; unclear D gene. The CDR3 loop spans 11 amino acids. V was cut by 2 bases and J by 6 bases, with 6 bases left in between. Per the germline V gene, CDR1 is SGHDT and CDR2 is YYEEEE. The CDR3 is CASSFGGEQYF. The CDR3 DNA is TGTGCCAGCAGCTTCGGCGGCGAGCAGTACTTC.

As for this clone: In this CDR3 the conserved last residue, phenylalanine or tryptophan, is missing, so a read error is likely. No DNA is shown, since the ends of the CDR3 on it are uncertain; the CDR3 is the one TCRdb lists. The V call is TRBV28, the J call TRBJ1-2. The CDR3 comprises 11 residues, both ends counted. The germline V gene has CDR1 MDHEN and CDR2 SYDVKM. CDR3 residues: CASSFGEGLVV.

The rearrangement uses TRBV10-2 and TRBJ2-3, with a tentative D call TRBD2 (5 bases). Germline-derived CDR1 and CDR2 are WSHSY and SAAADI. V dropped 7 bases and J dropped 7 bases, with 15 bases sitting between them. The CDR3 contains 13 residues. This CDR3 reads CASTAGEIHTQYF. DNA of the CDR3: TGCGCCAGCACGGCGGGCGAGATTCATACGCAGTATTTT.

The rearrangement links TRBV9 to TRBJ1-4; 10 positions agree with TRBD1. The germline CDR1 and CDR2 sequences are SGDLS and YYNGEE. The trim removed 4 bases at V and 7 bases at J, leaving 4 bases unmatched. The CDR3 has 14 residues. The DNA for the CDR3 is TGTGCCAGCAGCAGACAGGGGGCGTCTGAAAAACTGTTTTTT. Translating gives CASSRQGASEKLFF.

A remark on this clone: This specimen includes other DNA sequences encoding the same CDR3. V and J are TRBV5-6 and TRBJ2-1, with 12 bases matching TRBD2. Trimming removed 0 bases from V and 8 bases from J; junction bases left unmatched: 6. This CDR3 spans 16 amino acids. The germline gives CDR1 SGHDT, CDR2 YYEEEE. CDR3 DNA: TGTGCCAGCAGCTTGGGTCTAGCGGGAGGGCCGGATGAGCAGTTCTTC. Amino acid sequence: CASSLGLAGGPDEQFF.

The rearrangement links TRBV7-8 to TRBJ1-5, with D unclear. Per the germline V gene, CDR1 is SGHVS and CDR2 is FQNEAQ. V was pared by 4 bases and J by 11 bases, with 12 bases between. This CDR3 region has 12 residues. CDR3 residues: CASSSNTGAQHF. CDR3 DNA: TGTGCCAGCAGCTCGAACACGGGAGCCCAGCATTTT.

The chain links TRBV18 to TRBJ1-1, with no clear D. The CDR3 is 13 residues long. Trimming took off 3 bases at V and 1 base at J, with 6 bases between the two ends. Germline CDR1 and CDR2: KGHSH and LQKENI. CDR3 region: CASSPYQNTEAFF. CDR3 sequence (DNA): TGTGCCAGCTCACCCTATCAGAACACTGAAGCTTTCTTT. Looking up the rest from reference TRBV18 and TRBJ1-1 gives the full variable domain: NAGVMQNPRHLVRRRGQEARLRCSPMKGHSHVYWYRQLPEEGLKFMVYLQKENIIDESGMPKERFSAEFPKEGPSILRIQQVVRGDSAAYFCASSPYQNTEAFFGQGTRLTVV.

V and J are TRBV6-1 and TRBJ1-4; D is ambiguous. The CDR3 contains 13 residues. V shed 3 bases and J shed 3 bases, with 5 bases lying between them. Per germline, CDR1 MNHNS and CDR2 SASEGT. The CDR3 DNA is TGTGCCAGCAGTGATGCGGCTAATGAAAAACTGTTTTTT. This gives the protein CASSDAANEKLFF.